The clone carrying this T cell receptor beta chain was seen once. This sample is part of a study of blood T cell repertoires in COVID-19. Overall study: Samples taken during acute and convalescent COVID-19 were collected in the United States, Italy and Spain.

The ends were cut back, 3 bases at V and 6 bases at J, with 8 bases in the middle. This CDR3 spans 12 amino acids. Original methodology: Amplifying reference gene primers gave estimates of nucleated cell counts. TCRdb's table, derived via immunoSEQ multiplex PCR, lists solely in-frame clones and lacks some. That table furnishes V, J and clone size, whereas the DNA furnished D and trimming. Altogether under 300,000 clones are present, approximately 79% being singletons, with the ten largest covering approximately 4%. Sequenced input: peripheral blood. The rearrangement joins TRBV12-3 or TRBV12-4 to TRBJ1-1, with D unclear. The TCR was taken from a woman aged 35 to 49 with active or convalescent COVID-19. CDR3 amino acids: CASSLRFPEAFF. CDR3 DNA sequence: TGTGCCAGCAGTTTGCGTTTCCCTGAAGCTTTCTTT.